This T cell receptor beta chain emerged from a study of tumour-infiltrating T cells in Burkitt lymphoma. Looked up from germline, CDR1 is MNHEY and CDR2 is SVGAGI. CDR3 length: 14 amino acids. V lost 2 bases and J lost 5; bases outside the gene matches: 3. This clone was seen more than once but under ten times. Some clones are missing from TCRdb's copy, which holds only in-frame ones; the method was immunoSEQ multiplex PCR. Of around 4,500 clones listed, around 25% are singletons. Specimen: tumor tissue. The chain has TRBV6-5 and TRBJ1-1, with TRBD1 matching 9 bases. The TCR comes from a human donor with diffuse large B-cell lymphoma. CDR3 nucleotide sequence: TGTGCCAGCAGTTACATTGGGACAGGGACTGAAGCTTTCTTT. The encoded protein is CASSYIGTGTEAFF.